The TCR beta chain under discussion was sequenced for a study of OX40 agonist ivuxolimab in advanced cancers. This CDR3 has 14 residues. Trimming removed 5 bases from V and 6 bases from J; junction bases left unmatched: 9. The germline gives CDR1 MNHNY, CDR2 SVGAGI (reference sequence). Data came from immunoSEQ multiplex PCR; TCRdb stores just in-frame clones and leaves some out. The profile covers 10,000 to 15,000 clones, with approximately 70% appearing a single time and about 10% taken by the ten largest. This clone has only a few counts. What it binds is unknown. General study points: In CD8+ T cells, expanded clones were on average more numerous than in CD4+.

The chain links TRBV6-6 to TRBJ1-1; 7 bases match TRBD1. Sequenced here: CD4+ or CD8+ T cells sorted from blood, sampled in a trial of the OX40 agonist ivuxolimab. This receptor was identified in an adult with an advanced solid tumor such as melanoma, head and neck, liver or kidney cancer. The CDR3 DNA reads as TGTGCCAGCAGTCAAATGGGACAGCAACCTGAAGCTTTCTTT. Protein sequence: CASSQMGQQPEAFF.